The source of this TCR beta chain is a study of a mutant IDH1 vaccine in newly diagnosed glioma. Overall study findings and caveats: Vaccination elicited immune responses in roughly 93% of patients.

This clone came up a few times. Its target is unknown. The CDR3 is 14 residues long. Germline assignment: CDR1 SNHLY and CDR2 FYNNEI. The V end lost 4 bases, the J end lost 7 bases, and 14 bases lay between the germline ends. Time point in this sample: week 35, safety follow-up. Alongside topical imiquimod, each dose of vaccine comprised 300 ug of mutant IDH1 20-mer peptide. The study enrolled donors with new WHO grade 3 or 4 IDH1-mutant, ATRX-lost astrocytomas. Sequencing used immunoSEQ multiplex PCR; TCRdb keeps in-frame clones, though not all of them. The repertoire holds approximately 60,000 clones, with 65% to 75% as singletons.

This sequence originates from a man in his fifties with glioma. The chain recombines TRBV2 with TRBJ1-5, with D possibly being TRBD1 (5 bases). The specimen comprised PBMCs, sampled from a glioma patient whose treatment included an IDH1 peptide vaccine. CDR3 nucleotide sequence: TGTGCCAGCAGTGGGGGGGAGTGGGGCCAGCCCCAGCATTTT. The encoded protein is CASSGGEWGQPQHF.